This TCR beta chain is drawn from a study of OX40 agonist ivuxolimab in advanced cancers. Trimming cost V 4 bases and J 4 bases, with 13 bases left between them. The CDR3 totals 15 residues. Germline CDR1 reads SGHTA; CDR2 reads FQGNSA. Assay: immunoSEQ multiplex PCR; the TCRdb copy retains only in-frame clones and omits some. The profile covers under 95,000 clones, with approximately 88% appearing a single time and roughly 1.5% taken by the ten largest. The genes are TRBV7-2 and TRBJ2-2; perhaps TRBD2 as D (5 bases). This TCR was recovered from an adult with an advanced solid tumor such as melanoma, head and neck, liver or kidney cancer. Source: CD4+ or CD8+ T cells sorted from blood, taken in a trial of the OX40 agonist ivuxolimab. CDR3 DNA sequence: TGTGCCAGCAGCTCCCTGACGAGGGCCACCGGGGAGCTGTTTTTT. Translating gives CASSSLTRATGELFF. Complete variable domain (other parts from reference TRBV7-2 and TRBJ2-2): GAGVSQSPSNKVTEKGKDVELRCDPISGHTALYWYRQSLGQGLEFLIYFQGNSAPDKSGLPSDRFSAERTGGSVSTLTIQRTQQEDSAVYLCASSSLTRATGELFFGEGSRLTVL.